This is a list of T cell receptor beta chains from one sample in a study of Ad26.COV2.S vaccination and SARS-CoV-2 variants. Repertoires were generated with immunoSEQ multiplex PCR, while TCRdb's copy carries only in-frame clones and drops some. The profile shows more than 300,000 clones, 80% to 90% of them singletons. The material sequenced was peripheral blood, taken in a trial of Ad26.COV2.S vaccine versus placebo. The receptors were sampled from a person aged 18 to 65 who received the Ad26.COV2.S COVID-19 vaccine or a placebo. CDR3s include the opening cysteine and the closing phenylalanine or tryptophan. Fields, in order: J gene, clone size, V gene, D gene, CDR3 protein, CDR3 DNA. The D gene is left open where the match is weak. The listing skips clone size in some rows; elsewhere it reads once, few, many or a size class.

>TRBJ2-6|few|TRBV4-3|TRBD1
CASSQVLGTATPGANVLTF
TGCGCCAGCAGCCAAGTTTTAGGGACAGCCACCCCTGGGGCCAACGTCCTGACTTTC
>TRBJ2-7|-|TRBV28|TRBD2
CASRPTVGTSAGYEQYF
TGTGCCAGCAGACCCACCGTCGGGACTAGCGCGGGTTACGAGCAGTACTTC
>TRBJ1-6|-|TRBV28|TRBD1
CASSFGTGFNSPLHF
TGTGCCAGCAGTTTTGGGACAGGGTTTAATTCACCCCTCCACTTT
>TRBJ2-1|-|TRBV12-3/TRBV12-4|-
CASSFGGGSEQFF
TGTGCCAGCAGTTTCGGAGGGGGCAGCGAGCAGTTCTTC
>TRBJ2-1|-|TRBV10-3|-
CAISDSQTRMGNEQFF
TGTGCCATCAGTGACTCGCAGACGAGGATGGGAAATGAGCAGTTCTTC
>TRBJ2-7|-|TRBV5-1|TRBD1
CASSWGTGYYEQYF
TGCGCCAGCAGCTGGGGGACAGGATACTACGAGCAGTACTTC
>TRBJ2-1|-|TRBV28|TRBD1
CASSLLGQGTYNEQFF
TGTGCCAGCAGTTTATTGGGACAGGGCACCTACAATGAGCAGTTCTTC
>TRBJ1-1|-|TRBV28|-
CASSLDTNTEAFF
TGTGCCAGCAGTTTAGACACGAACACTGAAGCTTTCTTT
>TRBJ1-1|-|TRBV5-1|-
CASSPTPANTEAFF
TGCGCCAGCAGCCCGACCCCAGCGAACACTGAAGCTTTCTTT
>TRBJ2-2|-|TRBV19|-
CASSIDRMNTGELFF
TGTGCCAGTAGTATAGACAGGATGAACACCGGGGAGCTGTTTTTT
>TRBJ2-7|-|TRBV10-2|-
CASTSGEKAYEQYF
TGCGCCAGCACGTCGGGGGAGAAGGCCTACGAGCAGTACTTC
>TRBJ2-2|once|TRBV6-2/TRBV6-3|-
CASSYSPAANTGELFF
TGTGCCAGCAGTTACTCTCCAGCGGCGAACACCGGGGAGCTGTTTTTT
>TRBJ2-5|once|TRBV7-9|-
CASSLALSGAGETQYF
TGTGCCAGCAGCTTAGCCCTTTCGGGGGCGGGCGAGACCCAGTACTTC
>TRBJ2-1|-|TRBV12-5|-
CASGFREKLIF
TGTGCTAGTGGTTTTAGGGAGAAGCTGATCTTC
>TRBJ2-7|few|TRBV28|-
CASSLFGDAQYF
TGTGCCAGCAGTTTATTTGGGGACGCGCAGTACTTC
>TRBJ1-1|once|TRBV28|TRBD1
CASSKAGGADTEAFF
TGTGCCAGCAGTAAAGCAGGGGGCGCGGACACTGAAGCTTTCTTT
>TRBJ1-1|-|TRBV9|-
CASSEGGQGFNTEAFF
TGTGCCAGCAGCGAGGGAGGTCAGGGGTTTAACACTGAAGCTTTCTTT
>TRBJ2-7|-|TRBV4-3|-
CASSQEATEFNYEQYF
TGCGCCAGCAGCCAAGAAGCGACAGAGTTTAACTACGAGCAGTACTTC
>TRBJ1-4|-|TRBV4-1|-
CASSQARRGSEKLFF
TGCGCCAGCAGCCAAGCGCGCAGGGGAAGTGAAAAACTGTTTTTT
>TRBJ1-1|-|TRBV28|TRBD1
CASSQGAPTEAFF
TGTGCCAGCAGTCAGGGGGCGCCCACTGAAGCTTTCTTT
>TRBJ2-7|-|TRBV7-9|-
CASSSWGEGEQYF
TGTGCCAGCAGCTCATGGGGCGAGGGCGAGCAGTACTTC
>TRBJ1-1|-|TRBV29-1|-
CSVLGPGHLNTEAFF
TGCAGCGTTCTCGGGCCGGGACACCTGAACACTGAAGCTTTCTTT
>TRBJ1-2|-|TRBV7-2|-
CASSPNAETYGYTF
TGTGCCAGCAGTCCAAATGCGGAAACCTATGGCTACACCTTC
>TRBJ2-7|once|TRBV27|-
CASSLGGSGYEQYF
TGTGCCAGCAGTTTAGGGGGCTCTGGGTACGAGCAGTACTTC
>TRBJ2-2|-|TRBV29-1|-
CSATLNTGELFF
TGCAGCGCCACCCTGAACACCGGGGAGCTGTTTTTT
>TRBJ1-2|-|TRBV19|-
CASSMVAVEGLIGYTF
TGTGCCAGTAGTATGGTCGCGGTAGAGGGCTTAATCGGCTACACCTTC
>TRBJ1-2|-|TRBV29-1|-
CSVYTDGYTF
TGCAGCGTGTACACGGATGGCTACACCTTC
>TRBJ1-2|-|TRBV10-2|-
CASSESPENYGYTF
TGCGCCAGCAGTGAGTCGCCAGAGAACTATGGCTACACCTTC
>TRBJ2-7|-|TRBV6-1|TRBD2
CASSERPAGGGYEQYF
TGTGCCAGCAGTGAACGGCCGGCGGGAGGAGGATACGAGCAGTACTTC
>TRBJ2-2|-|TRBV4-1|-
CASSQDRAGGRTGELFF
TGCGCCAGCAGCCAAGATCGGGCAGGGGGGCGGACCGGGGAGCTGTTTTTT
>TRBJ2-1|-|TRBV5-1|-
CASSYSSGNSYNEQFF
TGCGCCAGCAGCTATTCAAGCGGAAACTCCTACAATGAGCAGTTCTTC
>TRBJ1-4|-|TRBV4-1|-
CASSQAGWENEKLFF
TGCGCCAGCAGCCAAGCAGGGTGGGAGAATGAAAAACTGTTTTTT
>TRBJ2-1|few|TRBV12-3/TRBV12-4|-
CASSFGNEQFF
TGTGCCAGCAGTTTCGGGAATGAGCAGTTCTTC
>TRBJ2-1|-|TRBV7-5|-
CARSLDQDSNEQFF
TGTGCCAGAAGCTTAGACCAGGACAGCAATGAGCAGTTCTTC
>TRBJ2-5|-|TRBV6-2/TRBV6-3|TRBD2
CASSYSTSGAGETQYF
TGTGCCAGCAGTTACTCAACTAGCGGGGCCGGGGAGACCCAGTACTTC
>TRBJ2-2|-|TRBV6-5|-
CASSYSRGTDTGELFF
TGTGCCAGCAGTTACTCGCGGGGTACGGACACCGGGGAGCTGTTTTTT
>TRBJ2-2|-|TRBV7-2|-
CASSLNTGELFF
TGTGCCAGCAGTCTTAACACCGGGGAGCTGTTTTTT
>TRBJ1-5|once|TRBV6-5|TRBD1
CASIVTGGRNQPQHF
TGTGCCAGCATTGTGACAGGGGGCCGGAATCAGCCCCAGCATTTT
>TRBJ1-2|-|TRBV4-2|-
CASSQEQGFGYTF
TGTGCCAGCAGCCAAGAGCAGGGGTTTGGCTACACCTTC
>TRBJ2-3|-|TRBV28|-
CASREPMSTDTQYF
TGTGCCAGCAGGGAACCCATGAGCACAGATACGCAGTATTTT
>TRBJ2-3|-|TRBV28|TRBD1
CASSTPLGQGADTQYF
TGTGCCAGCAGTACTCCCTTGGGACAGGGCGCAGATACGCAGTATTTT
>TRBJ2-2|-|TRBV6-5|TRBD1
CASSYMTGDTGELFF
TGTGCCAGCAGTTACATGACAGGGGACACCGGGGAGCTGTTTTTT
>TRBJ1-4|once|TRBV4-2|-
CASNRNLNEKLFF
TGTGCCAGCAATCGGAATCTTAATGAAAAACTGTTTTTT
>TRBJ2-5|-|TRBV6-5|TRBD1
CATEQGPQETQYF
TGTGCCACCGAACAGGGGCCCCAAGAGACCCAGTACTTC
>TRBJ2-1|-|TRBV1|-
CTSSPPGHHEQFF
TGCACCAGCAGCCCCCCGGGACATCATGAGCAGTTCTTC
>TRBJ1-1|-|TRBV3-1/TRBV3-2|-
CASSRGPLNTEAFF
TGTGCCAGCAGCCGGGGACCCCTGAACACTGAAGCTTTCTTT
>TRBJ2-3|-|TRBV5-1|-
CASRRDRTDTQYF
TGCGCCAGCAGAAGGGACCGCACAGATACGCAGTATTTT
>TRBJ1-2|-|TRBV6-5|-
CASSPQGLKGDGYTF
TGTGCCAGCAGTCCACAGGGTTTAAAGGGGGATGGCTACACCTTC
>TRBJ1-2|once|TRBV29-1|-
CSATPTTNYGYTF
TGCAGCGCTACCCCTACCACAAACTATGGCTACACCTTC
>TRBJ1-1|-|TRBV28|-
CASLGGGPTEAFF
TGTGCCAGCCTCGGAGGCGGACCGACTGAAGCTTTCTTT
>TRBJ2-7|-|TRBV7-2|-
CASSLDGKSYEQYF
TGTGCCAGCAGCTTAGACGGAAAATCCTACGAGCAGTACTTC
>TRBJ1-4|-|TRBV19|-
CASSTSSRGEKLFF
TGTGCCAGTAGTACGAGTTCTAGGGGGGAAAAACTGTTTTTT